A single sample is the source of the 29 T cell receptor beta chains below, sequenced in a study of cytomegalovirus exposure and HLA in healthy donors. Profiled with immunoSEQ multiplex PCR; TCRdb holds only in-frame clones, not every one. The sample carries roughly 180,000 clones, roughly 86% recorded once. The material sequenced was PBMCs. The receptors originated from a man aged 25-40 years in good health and CMV-seropositive.

The sample holds a few counts of this clone. The sample carries other DNA sequences with the same CDR3. This sequence joins TRBV7-3 and TRBJ2-2; 9 bases agree with TRBD1. Germline V CDR1 and CDR2: SGHTA, FQGTGA. Trimming took 2 bases from V and 2 from J; bases not matched to a gene: 3. The CDR3 has 16 residues. CDR3 DNA sequence: TGTGCCAGCAGCTTAGGGGGACAGGGAAACACCGGGGAGCTGTTTTTT. Translated: CASSLGGQGNTGELFF.

The CDR3 nucleotides read TGTGCCAGCAGCATGGGACAGCCCTTTTCTGGCTACACCTTC. Amino acid sequence: CASSMGQPFSGYTF. The V gene is TRBV5-6, the J gene TRBJ1-2; 7 bases match TRBD1. CDR3 length equals 14 residues. Germline CDR1 reads SGHDT; CDR2 reads YYEEEE. V lost 4 bases, J lost 7 bases, and 10 bases stayed unmatched.

V usage is TRBV27 and J usage is TRBJ2-1, with D perhaps TRBD1 or TRBD2 (6 bases each). Germline V CDR1 and CDR2: MNHEY, SMNVEV (reference sequence). V lost 8 bases to trimming and J lost 0 bases, with 11 bases between them. The length of the CDR3 is 14 residues. Here the CDR3 DNA reads TGTGCCAGCCGAGGGGGGAGCTCCTACAATGAGCAGTTCTTC. It yields the protein CASRGGSSYNEQFF.

This chain connects TRBV19 to TRBJ1-5, with TRBD1 identical over 9 bases. The CDR3 runs to 16 residues. After removal of 7 bases from V and 2 bases from J, the junction contained 9 bases not matched to a gene. Per germline, CDR1 LNHDA and CDR2 SQIVND (reference sequence). The CDR3 DNA sequence: TGTGCCAGTAATCCCGCCGACAGGGGGGGCAATCAGCCCCAGCATTTT. Protein product: CASNPADRGGNQPQHF.

The genes are TRBV4-1 and TRBJ2-3; no reliable D call. The germline V gene has CDR1 MGHRA and CDR2 YSYEKL. CDR3 length equals 14 residues. V lost 1 base, J lost 3 bases, and 8 bases lay in between. As DNA, the CDR3 is TGCGCCAGCAGCCAAGCCCCTCAAACAGATACGCAGTATTTT. Translation: CASSQAPQTDTQYF.

The rearrangement uses TRBV19 and TRBJ1-2; D is ambiguous. The CDR3 loop spans 17 amino acids. The germline V gene encodes CDR1 LNHDA and CDR2 SQIVND (reference sequence). Trimming pared 4 bases from V and 0 bases from J, leaving 18 bases between. The CDR3 bases are TGTGCCAGTAGTAGGGATACACGGATGGTAGCTAACTATGGCTACACCTTC. Its protein is CASSRDTRMVANYGYTF.

V usage is TRBV30 and J usage is TRBJ2-3; 9 bases align to TRBD2. V was pared by 2 bases and J by 2 bases, with 5 bases of the junction left unmatched. The CDR3 consists of 15 residues. CDR1 is GTSNPN and CDR2 is SVGIG in the germline V gene (reference sequence). Written as DNA, the CDR3 is TGTGCCTGGAGTAAGCTAGCGGGGCTCACAGATACGCAGTATTTT. It translates to CAWSKLAGLTDTQYF.

The chain uses TRBV4-2 and TRBJ2-1, with TRBD1 matching 9 bases. The germline CDR1 and CDR2 sequences are LGHNA and YNFKEQ. The ends lost 0 bases at V and 7 bases at J; junction bases unmatched: 4. The CDR3 contains 15 residues. The CDR3 nucleotides are TGTGCCAGCAGCCAAGATAAGGGACAGGGAAATGAGCAGTTCTTC. It specifies CASSQDKGQGNEQFF.

The rearrangement joins TRBV7-9 to TRBJ2-7; 11 nucleotides align to TRBD2. V shed 5 bases and J 5 bases; nucleotides not matched to a gene: 8. Germline V gives CDR1 SEHNR, CDR2 FQNEAQ (reference sequence). The CDR3 consists of 15 residues. The CDR3 is CASSRPTSGANEQYF. In nucleotides, the CDR3 is TGTGCCAGCAGCCGACCGACTAGCGGGGCGAACGAGCAGTACTTC.

V usage is TRBV7-3 and J usage is TRBJ2-2, with D tentatively TRBD1 (6 bases). The CDR3 has 17 amino acids. Between the trimmed V and J ends, which lost 5 bases and 6 bases, there was a span of 22 bases. From germline, CDR1 is SGHTA and CDR2 FQGTGA. The CDR3 region has the DNA TGTGCCAGCAGCCTACTCCTACCCTCAGGGGTGTCCGGGGAGCTGTTTTTT. Translating it yields CASSLLLPSGVSGELFF.

The chain recombines TRBV5-1 with TRBJ2-3; D may be TRBD2 (5 bases). In germline, CDR1 is SGHRS, CDR2 YFSETQ. V was clipped by 0 bases and J by 2 bases, with 10 bases between them. The CDR3 is 15 amino acids. CDR3 protein: CASSLDEGTTDTQYF. CDR3 coding DNA: TGCGCCAGCAGCTTGGATGAGGGAACCACAGATACGCAGTATTTT.

This clone was recorded only once. The rearrangement uses TRBV27 and TRBJ1-1, with 10 bases matching TRBD1. The germline gives CDR1 MNHEY, CDR2 SMNVEV (reference sequence). The CDR3 spans 16 residues. After removal of 4 bases from V and 0 bases from J, the junction contained 5 bases not matched to a gene. CDR3 DNA: TGTGCCAGCAGTTCCACGACAGGGGGCTTGAACACTGAAGCTTTCTTT. Its protein is CASSSTTGGLNTEAFF.

The DNA of the CDR3 is TGTGCCAGCAGCCCCGGGACCTCTGGAAAGTACGAGCAGTACTTC. As protein: CASSPGTSGKYEQYF. The V call is TRBV27, the J call TRBJ2-7; D possibly uses TRBD1 or TRBD2 (5 bases each). V was trimmed by 6 bases and J by 4 bases, leaving 19 bases between them. CDR1 and CDR2 (germline): MNHEY, SMNVEV (reference sequence). The CDR3 totals 15 residues.

V and J are TRBV7-2 and TRBJ2-5; 11 bases are a match to TRBD2. V lost 3 bases, J lost 5 bases, and 5 bases stayed unmatched. The germline gives CDR1 SGHTA, CDR2 FQGNSA. The CDR3 is 15 residues long. This chain's CDR3 is CASSLQTSGAETQYF. The CDR3 DNA sequence: TGTGCCAGCAGCTTGCAGACTAGCGGGGCGGAGACCCAGTACTTC. The full variable domain, its missing parts supplied by reference TRBV7-2 and TRBJ2-5, is GAGVSQSPSNKVTEKGKDVELRCDPISGHTALYWYRQSLGQGLEFLIYFQGNSAPDKSGLPSDRFSAERTGGSVSTLTIQRTQQEDSAVYLCASSLQTSGAETQYFGPGTRLLVL.

The chain links TRBV6-5 to TRBJ1-1; D call uncertain. The V gene lost 2 bases and the J gene lost 4 bases, with 8 bases spanning the gap. The germline V gene encodes CDR1 MNHEY and CDR2 SVGAGI. CDR3 length: 13 amino acids. The CDR3 DNA follows: TGTGCCAGCAGTTACATGGTGGGCACTGAAGCTTTCTTT. Amino acid sequence: CASSYMVGTEAFF.

The chain is built from TRBV27 and TRBJ2-7, with a tentative D call TRBD2 (6 bases). Trimming took 3 bases from V and 1 from J, leaving 13 bases between them. The CDR3 length is 15 residues. CDR1 and CDR2 (germline): MNHEY, SMNVEV (reference sequence). The CDR3 bases are TGTGCCAGCAGTTTTCTGGCAGGGAGGTCCTACGAGCAGTACTTC. This gives the protein CASSFLAGRSYEQYF.

J is TRBJ2-3 and V is TRBV5-1, with 10 bases that match TRBD1. The CDR3 is 16 residues long. Germline-derived CDR1 and CDR2 are SGHRS and YFSETQ. V shed 0 bases, J shed 3 bases, and the junction held 4 bases outside the gene matches. In DNA form, the CDR3 reads TGCGCCAGCAGCTTGGGGGACAGGGGAGGGACAGATACGCAGTATTTT. This codes for CASSLGDRGGTDTQYF.

V usage is TRBV6-5 and J usage is TRBJ1-2; D ambiguous. The CDR3 consists of 15 residues. Trimming took 4 bases from V and 6 from J, leaving 18 bases between them. Germline CDR1 reads MNHEY; CDR2 reads SVGAGI. CDR3 sequence reads: CASSSQPSYPNGYTF. The DNA of the CDR3 is TGTGCCAGCAGTTCACAGCCTTCCTACCCCAATGGCTACACCTTC.

The sample holds one count of this clone. The chain couples TRBV29-1 to TRBJ2-5; no definite D call. V shed 4 bases and J shed 1 base, with 7 bases lying between them. The CDR3 contains 12 residues. CDR1 is SQVTM, CDR2 ANQGSEA, per germline. The CDR3 DNA reads as TGCAGCGTTGCTAACGGCCAAGAGACCCAGTACTTC. This sequence encodes CSVANGQETQYF.

The CDR3 bases are TGTGCCAGCAGCGCCGAAGACAGGGGATGGACCGGGGAGCTGTTTTTT. As protein: CASSAEDRGWTGELFF. This chain connects TRBV9 to TRBJ2-2; TRBD1 aligns across 8 bases. Trimming took 3 bases from V and 5 from J; bases not matched to a gene: 9. The germline V gene encodes CDR1 SGDLS and CDR2 YYNGEE. The CDR3 is 16 residues long.

This clone appeared a few times. The V gene is TRBV19, the J gene TRBJ2-7, with D unclear. The CDR3 runs 11 residues. Germline CDR1 reads LNHDA; CDR2 reads SQIVND (reference sequence). The V end lost 1 base, the J end lost 5 bases, and 3 bases lay between the germline ends. CDR3 sequence reads: CASSIGHEQYF. The DNA for the CDR3 is TGTGCCAGTAGTATAGGCCACGAGCAGTACTTC.

The chain uses TRBV5-6 and TRBJ2-5; 8 positions agree with TRBD1. V shed 4 bases and J 2 bases; nucleotides not matched to a gene: 4. CDR3 size: 14 residues. Germline V gene lookup returns CDR1 SGHDT and CDR2 YYEEEE. CDR3 DNA sequence: TGTGCCAGCAGCCCCCGGGACAGGCAAGAGACCCAGTACTTC. It encodes CASSPRDRQETQYF.

V usage is TRBV28 and J usage is TRBJ2-3; D remains ambiguous. The CDR3 is 15 residues long. Germline lookup yields CDR1 MDHEN and CDR2 SYDVKM. V lost 6 bases to trimming and J lost 0 bases, with 13 bases between them. CDR3 DNA sequence: TGTGCCAGCAGCCACCGTACCGCTAGCACAGATACGCAGTATTTT. Protein product: CASSHRTASTDTQYF. Full variable domain (outside the CDR3, taken from reference TRBV28 and TRBJ2-3): DVKVTQSSRYLVKRTGEKVFLECVQDMDHENMFWYRQDPGLGLRLIYFSYDVKMKEKGDIPEGYSVSREKKERFSLILESASTNQTSMYLCASSHRTASTDTQYFGPGTRLTVL.

J is TRBJ1-1 and V is TRBV6-1; D ambiguous. Germline V gene sequence: CDR1 MNHNS, CDR2 SASEGT. V shed 2 bases and J shed 7 bases, with 11 bases lying between them. The CDR3 runs to 13 residues. CDR3 in amino acids: CASSETLPLEAFF. The CDR3 DNA reads TGTGCCAGCAGTGAAACCCTTCCCCTTGAAGCTTTCTTT.

The chain is built from TRBV28 and TRBJ1-5, with unresolved D. The CDR3 loop spans 15 amino acids. V shed 4 bases and J shed 2 bases, with 12 bases lying between them. Germline assignment: CDR1 MDHEN and CDR2 SYDVKM. The CDR3 region is CASSWAGFGNQPQHF. CDR3 nucleotide sequence: TGTGCCAGCAGTTGGGCCGGATTTGGCAATCAGCCCCAGCATTTT.

V gene TRBV7-3 combines with J gene TRBJ1-5; D is uncertain. This CDR3 is 13 amino acids long. Trimming removed 1 base from V and 7 bases from J, with 8 bases in between. The germline V gene encodes CDR1 SGHTA and CDR2 FQGTGA. This CDR3 reads CASSLRPGQPQHF. CDR3 sequence (DNA): TGTGCCAGCAGCTTAAGGCCCGGCCAGCCCCAGCATTTT.

The chain carries TRBV7-3 and TRBJ1-1; TRBD1 might be the D (6 bases). Germline lookup yields CDR1 SGHTA and CDR2 FQGTGA. The V end was cut by 3 bases, the J end by 3 bases, with 8 bases between. CDR3 size: 13 residues. The CDR3 loop is CASSFSGDTEAFF. The CDR3 bases are TGTGCCAGCAGCTTCTCAGGGGACACTGAAGCTTTCTTT.

A single count supports this clone. The J gene is TRBJ1-1, the V gene TRBV11-2, with D hard to call. CDR3 length: 12 residues. Trimming removed 1 base at V and 6 bases at J, with 6 bases between. Germline CDR1 reads SGHAT; CDR2 reads FQNNGV. In DNA form, the CDR3 reads TGTGCCAGCAGCTTAGGCCTGTCTGAAGCTTTCTTT. This encodes CASSLGLSEAFF.

This chain connects TRBV28 to TRBJ2-7; the D is unclear. The V end lost 11 bases, the J end lost 7 bases, and 21 bases lay between the germline ends. The CDR3 extends over 13 amino acids. Germline V gene lookup returns CDR1 MDHEN and CDR2 SYDVKM. The CDR3 DNA sequence: TGTGCCGGCCCTAAGGCAGGTCTGGGGGAGCAGTACTTC. Protein product: CAGPKAGLGEQYF.